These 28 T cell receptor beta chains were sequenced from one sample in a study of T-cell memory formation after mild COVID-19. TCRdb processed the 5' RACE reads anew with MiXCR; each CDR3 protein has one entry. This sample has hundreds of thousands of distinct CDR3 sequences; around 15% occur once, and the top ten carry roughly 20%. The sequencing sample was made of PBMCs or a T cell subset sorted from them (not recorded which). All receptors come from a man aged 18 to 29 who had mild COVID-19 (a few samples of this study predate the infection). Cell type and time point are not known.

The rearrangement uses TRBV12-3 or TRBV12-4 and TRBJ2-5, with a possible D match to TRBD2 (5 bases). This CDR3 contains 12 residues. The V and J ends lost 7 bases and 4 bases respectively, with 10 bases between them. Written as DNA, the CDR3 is TGTGCCAGCAAAGCTAGCTCAGAGACCCAGTACTTC. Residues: CASKASSETQYF.

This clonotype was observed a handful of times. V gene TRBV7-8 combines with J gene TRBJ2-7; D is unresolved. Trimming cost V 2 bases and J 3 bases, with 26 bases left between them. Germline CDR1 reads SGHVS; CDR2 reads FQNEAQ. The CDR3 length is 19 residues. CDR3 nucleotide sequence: TGTGCCAGCAGCTTACCCCAATATCGAGGCATAGGCCCGAACTACGAGCAGTACTTC. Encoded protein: CASSLPQYRGIGPNYEQYF.

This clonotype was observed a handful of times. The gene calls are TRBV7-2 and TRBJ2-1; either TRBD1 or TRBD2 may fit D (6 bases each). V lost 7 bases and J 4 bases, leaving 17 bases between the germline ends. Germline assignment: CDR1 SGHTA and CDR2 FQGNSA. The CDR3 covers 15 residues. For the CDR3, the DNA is TGTGCCAGCACCGGTTCGGGGGCAACTTACAATGAGCAGTTCTTC. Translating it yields CASTGSGATYNEQFF.

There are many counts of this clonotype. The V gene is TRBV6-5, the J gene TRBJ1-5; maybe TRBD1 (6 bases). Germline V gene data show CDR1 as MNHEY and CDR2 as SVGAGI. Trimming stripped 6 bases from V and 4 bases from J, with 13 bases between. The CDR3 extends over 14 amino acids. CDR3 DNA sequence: TGTGCCAGCAGCCAAGGGGGTCGGAATCAGCCCCAGCATTTT. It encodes CASSQGGRNQPQHF.

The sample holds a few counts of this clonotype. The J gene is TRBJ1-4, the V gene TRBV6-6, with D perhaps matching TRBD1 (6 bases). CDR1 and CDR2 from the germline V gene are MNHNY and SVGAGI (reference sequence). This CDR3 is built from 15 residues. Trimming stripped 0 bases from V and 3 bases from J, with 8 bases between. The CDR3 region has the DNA TGTGCCAGCAGTTACTCTGCAGGGGCTAATGAAAAACTGTTTTTT. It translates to CASSYSAGANEKLFF.

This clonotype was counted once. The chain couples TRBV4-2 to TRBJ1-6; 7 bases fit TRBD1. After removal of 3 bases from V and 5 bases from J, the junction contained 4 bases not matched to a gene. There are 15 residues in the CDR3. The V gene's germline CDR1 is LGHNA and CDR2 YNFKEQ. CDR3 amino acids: CASSHRDRNNSPLHF. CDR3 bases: TGTGCCAGCAGCCACCGGGACAGAAATAATTCACCCCTCCACTTT.

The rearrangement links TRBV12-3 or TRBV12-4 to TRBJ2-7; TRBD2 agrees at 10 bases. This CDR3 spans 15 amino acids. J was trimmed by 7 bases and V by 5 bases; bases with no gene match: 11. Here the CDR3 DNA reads TGTGCCAGCAGTCGCGCTAGCGGGGGCCCCATGGAGCAGTACTTC. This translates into CASSRASGGPMEQYF.

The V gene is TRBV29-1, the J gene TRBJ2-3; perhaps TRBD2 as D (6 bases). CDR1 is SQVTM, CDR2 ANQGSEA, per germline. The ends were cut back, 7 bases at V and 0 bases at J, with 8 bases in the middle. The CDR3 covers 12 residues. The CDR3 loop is CSGRVSTDTQYF. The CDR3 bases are TGCAGCGGGAGGGTTAGCACAGATACGCAGTATTTT.

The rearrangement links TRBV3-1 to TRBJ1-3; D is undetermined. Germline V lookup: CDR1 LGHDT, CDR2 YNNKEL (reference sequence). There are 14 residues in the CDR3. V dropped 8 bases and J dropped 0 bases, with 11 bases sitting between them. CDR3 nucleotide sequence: TGTGCCAGCGGCGGGCGGTCCTCTGGAAACACCATATATTTT. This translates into CASGGRSSGNTIYF.

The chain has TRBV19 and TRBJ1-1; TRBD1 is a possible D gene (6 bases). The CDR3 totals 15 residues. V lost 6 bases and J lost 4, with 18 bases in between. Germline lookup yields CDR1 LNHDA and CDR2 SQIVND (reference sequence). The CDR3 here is CASSSQSGGGTEAFF. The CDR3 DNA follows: TGTGCCAGTAGCTCCCAAAGTGGGGGCGGCACTGAAGCTTTCTTT. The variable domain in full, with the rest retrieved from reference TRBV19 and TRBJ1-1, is DGGITQSPKYLFRKEGQNVTLSCEQNLNHDAMYWYRQDPGQGLRLIYYSQIVNDFQKGDIAEGYSVSREKKESFPLTVTSAQKNPTAFYLCASSSQSGGGTEAFFGQGTRLTVV.

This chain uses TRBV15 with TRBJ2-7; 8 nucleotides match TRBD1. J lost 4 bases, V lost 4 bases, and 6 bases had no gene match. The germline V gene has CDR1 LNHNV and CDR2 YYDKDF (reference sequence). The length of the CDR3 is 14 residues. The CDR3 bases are TGTGCCACCAGCATCGGACAGGGACCTTACGAGCAGTACGTC. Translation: CATSIGQGPYEQYV.

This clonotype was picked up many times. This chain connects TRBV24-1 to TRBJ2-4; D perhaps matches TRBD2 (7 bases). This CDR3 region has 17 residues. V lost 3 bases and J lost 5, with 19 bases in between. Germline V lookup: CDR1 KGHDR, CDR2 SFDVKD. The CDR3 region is CATSDPQTGSGENIQYF. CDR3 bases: TGTGCCACCAGTGATCCACAAACAGGGAGCGGGGAAAACATTCAGTACTTC.

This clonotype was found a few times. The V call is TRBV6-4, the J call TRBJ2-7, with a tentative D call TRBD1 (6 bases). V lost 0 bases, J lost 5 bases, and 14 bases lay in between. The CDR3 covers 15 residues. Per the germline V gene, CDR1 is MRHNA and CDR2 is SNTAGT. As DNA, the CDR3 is TGTGCCAGCAGTGACTCGAAACAGGGTCAGAACGAGCAGTACGTC. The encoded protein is CASSDSKQGQNEQYV.

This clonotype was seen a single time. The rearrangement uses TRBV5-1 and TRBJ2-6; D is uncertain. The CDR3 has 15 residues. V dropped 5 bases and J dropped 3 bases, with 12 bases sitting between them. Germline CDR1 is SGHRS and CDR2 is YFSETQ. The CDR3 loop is CASRLQWDGANVLTF. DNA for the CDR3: TGCGCCAGCAGATTGCAGTGGGATGGGGCCAACGTCCTGACTTTC.

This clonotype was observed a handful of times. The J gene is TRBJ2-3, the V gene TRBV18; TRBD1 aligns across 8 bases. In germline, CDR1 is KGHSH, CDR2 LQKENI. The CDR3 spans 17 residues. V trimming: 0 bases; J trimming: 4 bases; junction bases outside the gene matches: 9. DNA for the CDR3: TGTGCCAGCTCACCACCCTCGACAGGGGTTATCGCAGATACGCAGTATTTT. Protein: CASSPPSTGVIADTQYF.

The CDR3 protein is CASSLGYNYGYTF. The CDR3 DNA follows: TGCGCCAGCAGCTTGGGTTATAACTATGGCTACACCTTC. This rearrangement joins TRBV5-1 to TRBJ1-2, with no clear D. Trimming stripped 0 bases from V and 1 base from J, with 4 bases between. The CDR3 covers 13 residues. Per the germline V gene, CDR1 is SGHRS and CDR2 is YFSETQ.

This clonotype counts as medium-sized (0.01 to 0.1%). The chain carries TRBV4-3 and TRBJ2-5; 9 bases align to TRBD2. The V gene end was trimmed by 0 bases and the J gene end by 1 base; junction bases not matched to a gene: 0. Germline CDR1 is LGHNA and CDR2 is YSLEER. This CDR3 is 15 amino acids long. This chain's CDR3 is CASSQERGGQETQYF. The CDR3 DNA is TGCGCCAGCAGCCAAGAGCGGGGGGGCCAAGAGACCCAGTACTTC.

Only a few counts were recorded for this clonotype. This chain's CDR3 is CSARSRDTYEQYF. CDR3 coding DNA: TGCAGTGCTAGATCTAGAGACACCTACGAGCAGTACTTC. The chain couples TRBV20-1 to TRBJ2-7; D remains ambiguous. The CDR3 covers 13 residues. V dropped 2 bases and J dropped 2 bases, with 10 bases sitting between them. Germline CDR1 reads DFQATT; CDR2 reads SNEGSKA (reference sequence).

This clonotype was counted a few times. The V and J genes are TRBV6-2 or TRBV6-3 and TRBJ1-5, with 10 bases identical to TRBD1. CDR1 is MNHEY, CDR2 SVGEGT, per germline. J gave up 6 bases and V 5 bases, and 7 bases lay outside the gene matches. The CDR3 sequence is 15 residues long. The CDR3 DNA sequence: TGTGCCAGCAGTAACCCGGGACAGGGGCCTCAGCCCCAGCATTTT. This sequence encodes CASSNPGQGPQPQHF.

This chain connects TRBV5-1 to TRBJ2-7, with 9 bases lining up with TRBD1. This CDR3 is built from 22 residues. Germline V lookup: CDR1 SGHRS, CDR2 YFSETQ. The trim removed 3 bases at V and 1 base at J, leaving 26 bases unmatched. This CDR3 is CASSWLRRPGQGFPYWSYEQYV. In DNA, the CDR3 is TGCGCCAGCAGCTGGCTACGACGGCCGGGACAGGGCTTCCCGTATTGGTCCTACGAGCAGTACGTC.

The CDR3 nucleotides are TGTGCCAGTAGTATGTCGTGGACAACCCGCGTGGAGTGGCAGCCCCAGCATTTT. It yields the protein CASSMSWTTRVEWQPQHF. J is TRBJ1-5 and V is TRBV19; D might be TRBD1 (5 bases). Trimming removed 3 bases at V and 7 bases at J, with 25 bases between. The germline CDR1 and CDR2 sequences are LNHDA and SQIVND (reference sequence). The CDR3 is 18 amino acids.

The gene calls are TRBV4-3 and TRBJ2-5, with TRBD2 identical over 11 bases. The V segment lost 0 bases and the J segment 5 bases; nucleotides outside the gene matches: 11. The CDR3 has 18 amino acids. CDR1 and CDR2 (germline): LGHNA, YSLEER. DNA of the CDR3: TGCGCCAGCAGCCAAGAACTCACTAGCGGGGGCCGCGGGGAGACCCAGTACTTC. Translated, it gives CASSQELTSGGRGETQYF.

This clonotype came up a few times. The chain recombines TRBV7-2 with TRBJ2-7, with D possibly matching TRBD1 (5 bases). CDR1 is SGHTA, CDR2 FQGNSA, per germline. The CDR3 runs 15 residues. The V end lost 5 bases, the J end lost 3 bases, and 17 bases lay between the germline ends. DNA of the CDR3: TGTGCCAGCAGCGACGGACACAAAAAAGTCTACGAGCAGTACTTC. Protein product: CASSDGHKKVYEQYF.

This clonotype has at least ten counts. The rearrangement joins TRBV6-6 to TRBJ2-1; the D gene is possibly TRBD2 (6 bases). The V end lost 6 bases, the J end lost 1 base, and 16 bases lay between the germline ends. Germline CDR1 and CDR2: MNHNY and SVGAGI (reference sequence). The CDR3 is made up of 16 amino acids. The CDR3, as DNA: TGTGCCAGCAGCCCCAGCAACGGGGGTTCCTACAATGAGCAGTTCTTC. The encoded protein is CASSPSNGGSYNEQFF.

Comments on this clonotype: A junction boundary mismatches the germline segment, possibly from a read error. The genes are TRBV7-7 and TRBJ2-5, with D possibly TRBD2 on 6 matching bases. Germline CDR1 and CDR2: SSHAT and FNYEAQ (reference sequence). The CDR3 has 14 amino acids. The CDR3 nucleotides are TGTGCTAGCAGCTTAGCGGCGGACCAAGAGACCCAGTACTTC. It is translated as CASSLAADQETQYF. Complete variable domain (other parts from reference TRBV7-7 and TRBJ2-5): GAGVSQSPRYKVTKRGQDVTLRCDPISSHATLYWYQQALGQGPEFLTYFNYEAQPDKSGLPSDRFSAERPEGSISTLTIQRTEQRDSAMYRCASSLAADQETQYFGPGTRLLVL.

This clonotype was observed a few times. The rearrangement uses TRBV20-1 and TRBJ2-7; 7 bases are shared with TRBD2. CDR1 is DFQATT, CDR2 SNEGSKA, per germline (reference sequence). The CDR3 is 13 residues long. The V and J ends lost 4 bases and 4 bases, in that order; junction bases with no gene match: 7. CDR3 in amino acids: CSATSGDFYEQYF. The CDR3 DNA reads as TGCAGTGCTACGAGCGGGGATTTTTACGAGCAGTACTTC.

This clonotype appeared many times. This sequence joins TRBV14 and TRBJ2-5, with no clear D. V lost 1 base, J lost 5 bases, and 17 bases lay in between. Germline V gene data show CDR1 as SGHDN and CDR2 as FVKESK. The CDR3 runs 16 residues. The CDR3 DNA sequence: TGTGCCAGCAGCCAAGGACGGGCAAGAGGAGTCGAGACCCAGTACTTC. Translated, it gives CASSQGRARGVETQYF. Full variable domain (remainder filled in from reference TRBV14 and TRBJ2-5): EAGVTQFPSHSVIEKGQTVTLRCDPISGHDNLYWYRRVMGKEIKFLLHFVKESKQDESGMPNNRFLAERTGGTYSTLKVQPAELEDSGVYFCASSQGRARGVETQYFGPGTRLLVL.

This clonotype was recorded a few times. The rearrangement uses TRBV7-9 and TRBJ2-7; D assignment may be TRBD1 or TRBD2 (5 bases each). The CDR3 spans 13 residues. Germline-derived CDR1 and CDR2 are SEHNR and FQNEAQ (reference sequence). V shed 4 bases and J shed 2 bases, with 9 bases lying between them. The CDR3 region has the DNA TGTGCCAGCAGCTCCGAGGGGACCTACGAGCAGTACGTC. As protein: CASSSEGTYEQYV.